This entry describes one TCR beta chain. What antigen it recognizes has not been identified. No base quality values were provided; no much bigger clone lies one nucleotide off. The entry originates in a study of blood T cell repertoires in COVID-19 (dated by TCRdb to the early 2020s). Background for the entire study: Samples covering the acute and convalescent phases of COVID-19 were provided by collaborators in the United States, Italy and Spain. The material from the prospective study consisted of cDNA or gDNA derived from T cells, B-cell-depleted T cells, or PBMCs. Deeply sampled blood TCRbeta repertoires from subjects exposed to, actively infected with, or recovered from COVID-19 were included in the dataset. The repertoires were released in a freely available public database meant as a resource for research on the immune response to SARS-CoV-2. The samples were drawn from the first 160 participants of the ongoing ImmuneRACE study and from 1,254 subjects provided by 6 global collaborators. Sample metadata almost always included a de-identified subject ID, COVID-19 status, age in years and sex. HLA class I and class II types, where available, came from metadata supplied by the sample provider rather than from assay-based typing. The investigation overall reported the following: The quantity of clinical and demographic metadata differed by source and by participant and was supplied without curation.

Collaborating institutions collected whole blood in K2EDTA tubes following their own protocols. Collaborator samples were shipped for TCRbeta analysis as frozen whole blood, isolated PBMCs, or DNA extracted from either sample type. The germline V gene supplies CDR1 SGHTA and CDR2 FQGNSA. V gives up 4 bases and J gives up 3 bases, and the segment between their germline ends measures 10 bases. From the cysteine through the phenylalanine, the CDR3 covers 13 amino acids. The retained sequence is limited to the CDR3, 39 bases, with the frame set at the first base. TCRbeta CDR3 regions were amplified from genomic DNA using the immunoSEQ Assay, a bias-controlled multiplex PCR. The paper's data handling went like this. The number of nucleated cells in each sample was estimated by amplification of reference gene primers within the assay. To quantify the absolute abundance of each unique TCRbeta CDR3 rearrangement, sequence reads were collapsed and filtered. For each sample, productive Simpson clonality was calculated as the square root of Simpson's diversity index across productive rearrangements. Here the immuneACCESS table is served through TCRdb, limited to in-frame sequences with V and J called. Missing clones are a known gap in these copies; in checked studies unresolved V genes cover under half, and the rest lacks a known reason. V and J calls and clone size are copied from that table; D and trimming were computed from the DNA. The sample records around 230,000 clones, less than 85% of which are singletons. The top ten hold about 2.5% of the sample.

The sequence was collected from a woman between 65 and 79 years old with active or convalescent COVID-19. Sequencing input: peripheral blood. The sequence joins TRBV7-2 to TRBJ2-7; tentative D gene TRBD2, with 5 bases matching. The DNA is TGTGCCAGCAGCTCCCTTGCGGGCTACGAGCAGTACTTC. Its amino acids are CASSSLAGYEQYF.